Sequencing of this T cell receptor (beta chain) was carried out in a study of vaccination effects on CD4 cells after COVID-19. ViraFEST assay sequencing came after antigen-specific CD4+ T cells were expanded with viral peptide pools. Culturing for about 10 days preceded CD4+ T cell isolation. Nucleocapsid antibody tests were negative, and the vaccine recipients had no prior SARS-CoV-2 infection. The authors exchanged half the medium for IL-2 medium on days 3 and 7. General observations from the study: Clones that were induced by infection or by vaccine showed marked contraction late after vaccination. Healthy vaccinees' vaccine-induced clones included only 1 of 255 cross-reacting with common cold coronaviruses.

The CDR3 spans 15 residues. Between the trimmed V and J ends, which lost 0 bases and 4 bases, there was a span of 10 bases. CDR1 is SSHAT, CDR2 FNYEAQ, per germline (reference sequence). Generated by immunoSEQ multiplex PCR, the TCRdb table keeps only in-frame clones and is missing some. The data show about 24,000 clones, about 74% seen once. A word on this clone: The target antigen is unknown.

This clonotype was obtained from a human donor who received a COVID-19 vaccine. The sample in question was CD4+ T cells from PBMCs cultured with HCoV-NL63 spike peptides, obtained before COVID-19 vaccination. This chain joins TRBV7-7 and TRBJ2-1; perhaps D is TRBD1 or TRBD2 (6 bases each). CDR3 nucleotide sequence: TGTGCCAGCAGCTTAGCGCGGGACACATACAATGAGCAGTTCTTC. It codes for CASSLARDTYNEQFF.